A single sample is the source of the 24 T cell receptor beta chains below, sequenced in a study of T cell repertoires in cytomegalovirus infection. The antigens of these receptors remain unknown. TCRdb re-called the reads with MiXCR, one entry per CDR3 protein. The sample includes under 500,000 distinct CDR3 sequences, roughly 42% of them seen just once. The specimen comprised cultured PBMCs, sampled from culture after CMV antigen stimulation. Source of these receptors: a human donor in good health (CMV status not recorded). Some clones in this sample may be carry-over from other donors' samples.

This clonotype was detected a few times. V usage is TRBV20-1 and J usage is TRBJ2-3, with TRBD2 matching over 11 bases. The CDR3 totals 15 residues. Germline CDR1 DFQATT, CDR2 SNEGSKA (reference sequence). The J segment lost 2 bases and the V segment lost 5 bases, leaving 6 bases of the junction unmatched. The CDR3 region has the DNA TGCAGTGCTTTTAGCGGGGGGGGTTTCACAGATACGCAGTATTTT. This encodes CSAFSGGGFTDTQYF.

This rearrangement joins TRBV10-3 to TRBJ1-6; D is unclear. The CDR3 runs to 18 residues. Germline loops: CDR1 ENHRY, CDR2 SYGVKD. The V end lost 0 bases, the J end lost 0 bases, and 12 bases lay between the germline ends. Written as DNA, the CDR3 is TGTGCCATCAGTGAGTCCCCGGCGCCGAGCTCCTATAATTCACCCCTCCACTTT. It yields the protein CAISESPAPSSYNSPLHF.

The V call is TRBV9, the J call TRBJ2-3, with 8 positions matching TRBD2. Trimming took 0 bases from V and 2 from J; bases not matched to a gene: 5. The CDR3 consists of 16 residues. The germline gives CDR1 SGDLS, CDR2 YYNGEE. The CDR3 coding sequence is TGTGCCAGCAGCGTAGCGGTAGCGGGGATCACAGATACGCAGTATTTT. It yields the protein CASSVAVAGITDTQYF.

This clonotype came up a few times. The chain has TRBV6-1 and TRBJ1-1, with a possible D match to TRBD1 (6 bases). Germline assignment: CDR1 MNHNS and CDR2 SASEGT. The CDR3 spans 16 residues. V lost 8 bases and J 0 bases, leaving 19 bases between the germline ends. The CDR3 DNA reads TGTGCCAGCTCTCCGGGGGGGGCAAAGATGAACACTGAAGCTTTCTTT. It yields the protein CASSPGGAKMNTEAFF.

This clonotype came up a few times. V usage is TRBV5-4 and J usage is TRBJ2-1; a weak D match, TRBD1 (6 bases). V gave up 0 bases and J gave up 3 bases, with 13 bases separating them. Germline CDR1 is SGHNT and CDR2 is YYREEE (reference sequence). The CDR3 consists of 16 residues. The CDR3 spells CASSLAGTTNYNEQFF. In DNA form, the CDR3 reads TGTGCCAGCAGCTTGGCCGGGACAACTAACTACAATGAGCAGTTCTTC.

The table lists this clonotype with a few counts. V and J are TRBV7-3 and TRBJ2-7; 7 bases match TRBD2. J gave up 9 bases and V 2 bases, and 1 base lay outside the gene matches. Germline CDR1 SGHTA, CDR2 FQGTGA. The length of the CDR3 is 11 residues. CDR3 in DNA: TGTGCCAGCAGCTTATCTAGCGGGCAGTACTTC. The encoded protein is CASSLSSGQYF.

The rearrangement joins TRBV24-1 to TRBJ2-1, with unresolved D. The CDR3 spans 18 residues. Trimming took 3 bases from V and 5 from J, leaving 22 bases between them. In germline, CDR1 is KGHDR, CDR2 SFDVKD. The DNA for the CDR3 is TGTGCCACCAGTGATCTCGACTCAGGTGTGTCCCCCGACAATGAGCAGTTCTTC. The encoded protein is CATSDLDSGVSPDNEQFF.

In its sample, this clonotype was seen a few times. The chain is built from TRBV6-6 and TRBJ1-2; D gene ambiguous. There are 14 residues in the CDR3. Germline V gene sequence: CDR1 MNHNY, CDR2 SVGAGI (reference sequence). Trimming removed 2 bases at V and 2 bases at J, with 9 bases between. CDR3 sequence reads: CASSYGLSNYGYTF. CDR3 nucleotide sequence: TGTGCCAGCAGTTACGGTCTCAGCAACTATGGCTACACCTTC.

V and J are TRBV27 and TRBJ2-1; D is unresolved. The CDR3 has 14 residues. V lost 6 bases and J lost 4, with 13 bases in between. Germline V gene data show CDR1 as MNHEY and CDR2 as SMNVEV (reference sequence). The CDR3 spells CASSRSQFYNEQFF. The CDR3 DNA is TGTGCCAGCAGCCGATCGCAGTTTTACAATGAGCAGTTCTTC.

The chain has TRBV4-1 and TRBJ2-1; D is undetermined. The CDR3 has 16 amino acids. V lost 5 bases to trimming and J lost 0 bases, with 14 bases between them. The germline V gene has CDR1 MGHRA and CDR2 YSYEKL. The CDR3: CASSEYGLGSYNEQFF. In nucleotides, the CDR3 is TGCGCCAGCAGCGAATACGGGCTGGGCTCCTACAATGAGCAGTTCTTC.

This clonotype was seen a few times. This chain uses TRBV25-1 with TRBJ2-6; D might be TRBD1 (6 bases). The germline CDR1 and CDR2 sequences are MGHDK and SYGVNS. This CDR3 region has 15 residues. The DNA of the CDR3 is TGTCCGTATACGGGACAAAACTCTGGGGCCAACGTCCTGACTTTC. Protein sequence: CPYTGQNSGANVLTF. Together with reference TRBV25-1 and TRBJ2-6, the CDR3 gives the full variable domain: EADIYQTPRYLVIGTGKKITLECSQTMGHDKMYWYQQDPGMELHLIHYSYGVNSTEKGDLSSESTVSRIRTEHFPLTLESARPSHTSQYLCPYTGQNSGANVLTFGAGSRLTVL.

This clonotype was counted only a few times. The V gene is TRBV7-2, the J gene TRBJ2-7, with 11 bases lining up with TRBD1. The CDR3 length is 15 residues. From germline, CDR1 is SGHTA and CDR2 FQGNSA. With 5 bases clipped from V and 2 bases from J, the junction kept 5 bases outside the gene matches. The CDR3 sequence is CASSPGTGGPYEQYF. CDR3 nucleotides: TGTGCCAGCAGCCCCGGGACAGGGGGTCCCTACGAGCAGTACTTC.

CDR3 loop: CASSPNRDRDTQYF. The CDR3 DNA reads as TGCGCCAGCAGCCCAAACCGGGATCGAGATACGCAGTATTTT. The rearrangement links TRBV4-1 to TRBJ2-3; the D gene is possibly TRBD2 (5 bases). This CDR3 region has 14 residues. Germline V gene lookup returns CDR1 MGHRA and CDR2 YSYEKL. Trimming cost V 4 bases and J 5 bases, with 13 bases left between them.

This sequence joins TRBV11-2 and TRBJ2-1; TRBD2 agrees at 11 bases. Unmatched junction bases numbered 10, after V lost 7 bases and J lost 8 bases. Germline V gene sequence: CDR1 SGHAT, CDR2 FQNNGV. CDR3 length: 15 residues. The CDR3 nucleotides are TGTGCCAGCAAACCGATAGCGGGAGGGCCTTATGAGCAGTTCTTC. Amino acids: CASKPIAGGPYEQFF. The full variable domain, its missing parts supplied by reference TRBV11-2 and TRBJ2-1, is EAGVAQSPRYKIIEKRQSVAFWCNPISGHATLYWYQQILGQGPKLLIQFQNNGVVDDSQLPKDRFSAERLKGVDSTLKIQPAKLEDSAVYLCASKPIAGGPYEQFFGPGTRLTVL.

The chain joins TRBV4-2 to TRBJ2-5; perhaps TRBD1 as D (6 bases). Germline-derived CDR1 and CDR2 are LGHNA and YNFKEQ. CDR3 length: 14 amino acids. The V end was cut by 5 bases, the J end by 4 bases, with 14 bases between. DNA for the CDR3: TGTGCCAGCAGCGAAGGGCAGGGGTTAGAGACCCAGTACTTC. As protein: CASSEGQGLETQYF.

This rearrangement joins TRBV2 to TRBJ1-6; a weak D match, TRBD1 (6 bases). Per germline, CDR1 SNHLY and CDR2 FYNNEI. This CDR3 is built from 14 residues. The ends were cut back, 8 bases at V and 7 bases at J, with 15 bases in the middle. CDR3 DNA: TGTGCCAGCGCCGGGACCGGGGGCAATTCACCCCTCCACTTT. Its translation: CASAGTGGNSPLHF.

This rearrangement joins TRBV6-1 to TRBJ2-1, with 10 bases lining up with TRBD1. The CDR3 is made up of 15 amino acids. Germline CDR1 reads MNHNS; CDR2 reads SASEGT. Trimming took 4 bases from V and 4 from J; bases not matched to a gene: 4. CDR3 sequence (DNA): TGTGCCAGCAGTGTCGGACAGGGGGGTTACAATGAGCAGTTCTTC. Translation: CASSVGQGGYNEQFF.

The chain carries TRBV20-1 and TRBJ2-3; the D is unclear. The V end was cut by 7 bases, the J end by 5 bases, with 16 bases between. The CDR3 spans 13 residues. CDR1 and CDR2 from the germline V gene are DFQATT and SNEGSKA (reference sequence). In DNA form, the CDR3 reads TGCAGTGTCCGGACGGCCGCGGTAGATACGCAGTATTTT. Translated, it gives CSVRTAAVDTQYF.

The chain employs TRBV12-3 or TRBV12-4 and TRBJ2-7; 7 bases are a match to TRBD1. The V segment lost 7 bases and the J segment 3 bases; nucleotides outside the gene matches: 12. This CDR3 comprises 15 residues. CDR3 nucleotides: TGTGCCAGCACCCTGGGACAGAAGGGTTTCTACGAGCAGTACTTC. This encodes CASTLGQKGFYEQYF.

The rearrangement joins TRBV7-2 to TRBJ2-3; D remains ambiguous. V dropped 2 bases and J dropped 4 bases, with 13 bases sitting between them. The CDR3 is 15 amino acids. The germline CDR1 and CDR2 sequences are SGHTA and FQGNSA. In DNA, the CDR3 is TGTGCCAGCAGCTTATGGCCCAGAGGACCAGATACGCAGTATTTT. As protein: CASSLWPRGPDTQYF.

CDR3 amino acids: CSATGRGANEQYF. CDR3 DNA: TGCAGTGCCACTGGGCGGGGGGCCAACGAGCAGTACTTC. This chain links TRBV20-1 with TRBJ2-7; 8 bases are a match to TRBD2. The germline CDR1 and CDR2 sequences are DFQATT and SNEGSKA (reference sequence). Germline trimming cut 6 bases from V and 5 bases from J; bases unmatched to any gene: 9. The CDR3 runs to 13 residues.

J is TRBJ2-1 and V is TRBV11-2; the match to TRBD1 covers 8 bases. CDR1 and CDR2 from the germline V gene are SGHAT and FQNNGV. The CDR3 contains 16 residues. With 5 bases clipped from V and 8 bases from J, the junction kept 14 bases outside the gene matches. The CDR3 sequence: CASSGLGTGIFDEQFF. The CDR3 region has the DNA TGTGCCAGCAGCGGGCTCGGGACAGGTATCTTCGATGAGCAGTTCTTC. Full variable domain (missing parts from reference TRBV11-2 and TRBJ2-1): EAGVAQSPRYKIIEKRQSVAFWCNPISGHATLYWYQQILGQGPKLLIQFQNNGVVDDSQLPKDRFSAERLKGVDSTLKIQPAKLEDSAVYLCASSGLGTGIFDEQFFGPGTRLTVL.

This clonotype was seen a handful of times. The chain joins TRBV11-2 to TRBJ2-1, with D hard to call. V gave up 5 bases and J gave up 2 bases, with 10 bases separating them. Germline V CDR1 and CDR2: SGHAT, FQNNGV. CDR3 length equals 14 residues. The CDR3 bases are TGTGCCAGCAGCGAATTGGGTGCCTACAATGAGCAGTTCTTC. It codes for CASSELGAYNEQFF.

In its sample, this clonotype was seen many times. The rearrangement joins TRBV7-8 to TRBJ1-1, with unresolved D. V was trimmed by 5 bases and J by 5 bases, leaving 15 bases between them. Germline CDR1 is SGHVS and CDR2 is FQNEAQ. The CDR3 is 14 amino acids. The CDR3 sequence: CASSPSPRGTEAFF. The CDR3 DNA reads TGTGCCAGCAGCCCCTCTCCGCGGGGAACTGAAGCTTTCTTT.